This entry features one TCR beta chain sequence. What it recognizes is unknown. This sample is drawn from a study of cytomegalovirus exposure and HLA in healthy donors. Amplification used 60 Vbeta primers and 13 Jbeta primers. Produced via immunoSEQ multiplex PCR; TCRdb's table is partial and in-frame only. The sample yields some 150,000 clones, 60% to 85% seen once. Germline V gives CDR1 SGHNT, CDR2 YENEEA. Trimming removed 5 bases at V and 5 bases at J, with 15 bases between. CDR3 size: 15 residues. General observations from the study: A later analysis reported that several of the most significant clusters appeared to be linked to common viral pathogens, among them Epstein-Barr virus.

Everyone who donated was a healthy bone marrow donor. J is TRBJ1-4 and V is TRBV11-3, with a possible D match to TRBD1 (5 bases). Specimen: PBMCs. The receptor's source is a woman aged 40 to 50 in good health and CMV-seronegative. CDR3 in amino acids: CASSPGPTNNEKLFF. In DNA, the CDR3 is TGTGCCAGCAGCCCAGGGCCAACAAACAATGAAAAACTGTTTTTT.